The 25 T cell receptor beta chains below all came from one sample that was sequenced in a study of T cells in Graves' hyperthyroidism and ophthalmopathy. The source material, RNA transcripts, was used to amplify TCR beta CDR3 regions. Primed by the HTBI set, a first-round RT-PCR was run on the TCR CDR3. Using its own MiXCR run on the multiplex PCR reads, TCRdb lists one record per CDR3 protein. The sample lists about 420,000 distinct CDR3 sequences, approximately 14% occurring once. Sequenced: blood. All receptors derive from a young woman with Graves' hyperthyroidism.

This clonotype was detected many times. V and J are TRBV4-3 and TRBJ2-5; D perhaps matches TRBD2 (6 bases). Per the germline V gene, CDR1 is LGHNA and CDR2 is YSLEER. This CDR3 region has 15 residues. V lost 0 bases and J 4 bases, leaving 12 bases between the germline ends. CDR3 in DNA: TGCGCCAGCAGCCAAGAATACACCGGGGGAGAGACCCAGTACTTC. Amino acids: CASSQEYTGGETQYF.

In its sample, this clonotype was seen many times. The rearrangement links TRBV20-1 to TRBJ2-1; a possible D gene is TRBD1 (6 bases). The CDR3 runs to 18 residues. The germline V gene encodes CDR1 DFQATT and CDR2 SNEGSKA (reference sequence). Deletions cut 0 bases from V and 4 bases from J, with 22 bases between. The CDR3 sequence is CSARDRAGDPPPYNEQFF. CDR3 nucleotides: TGCAGTGCTAGAGATCGGGCAGGGGACCCCCCTCCATACAATGAGCAGTTCTTC.

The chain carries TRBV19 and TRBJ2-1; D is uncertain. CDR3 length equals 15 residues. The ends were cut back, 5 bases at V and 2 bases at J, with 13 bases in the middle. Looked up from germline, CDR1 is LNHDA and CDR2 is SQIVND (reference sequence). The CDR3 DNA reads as TGTGCCAGTAGTCTGACGGTGGAGCCCTACAATGAGCAGTTCTTC. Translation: CASSLTVEPYNEQFF.

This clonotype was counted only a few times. CDR3: CSARSGTSGGHQETQYF. DNA for the CDR3: TGCAGTGCTAGGAGTGGGACTAGCGGGGGTCACCAAGAGACCCAGTACTTC. The genes are TRBV20-1 and TRBJ2-5; 14 bases are shared with TRBD2. Per the germline V gene, CDR1 is DFQATT and CDR2 is SNEGSKA (reference sequence). This CDR3 is built from 17 residues. V gave up 3 bases and J gave up 0 bases; unmatched junction bases: 6.

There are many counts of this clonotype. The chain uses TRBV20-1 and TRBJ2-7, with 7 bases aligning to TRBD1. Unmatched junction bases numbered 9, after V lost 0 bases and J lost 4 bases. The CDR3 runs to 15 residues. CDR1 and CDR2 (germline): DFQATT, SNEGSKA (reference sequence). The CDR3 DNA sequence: TGCAGTGCTAGAGACTATAGAGGGACAGTTTACGAGCAGTACTTC. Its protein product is CSARDYRGTVYEQYF.

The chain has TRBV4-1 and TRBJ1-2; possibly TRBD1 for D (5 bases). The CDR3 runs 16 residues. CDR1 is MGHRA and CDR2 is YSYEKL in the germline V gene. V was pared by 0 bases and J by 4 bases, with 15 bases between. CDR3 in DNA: TGCGCCAGCAGCCAAGATCAGGGCAGGAGCTTCTATGGCTACACCTTC. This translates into CASSQDQGRSFYGYTF.

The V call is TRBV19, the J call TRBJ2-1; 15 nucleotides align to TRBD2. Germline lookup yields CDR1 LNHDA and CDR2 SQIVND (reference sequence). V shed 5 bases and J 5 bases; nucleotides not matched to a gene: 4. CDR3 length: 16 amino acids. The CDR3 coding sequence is TGTGCCAGTAGTCAACGGACTAGCGGGGGGGACAATGAGCAGTTCTTC. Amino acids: CASSQRTSGGDNEQFF.

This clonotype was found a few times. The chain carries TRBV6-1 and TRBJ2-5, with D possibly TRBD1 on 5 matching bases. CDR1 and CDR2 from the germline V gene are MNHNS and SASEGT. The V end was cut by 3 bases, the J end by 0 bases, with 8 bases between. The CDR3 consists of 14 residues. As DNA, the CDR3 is TGTGCCAGCAGTGAGACAGTATACCAAGAGACCCAGTACTTC. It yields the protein CASSETVYQETQYF.

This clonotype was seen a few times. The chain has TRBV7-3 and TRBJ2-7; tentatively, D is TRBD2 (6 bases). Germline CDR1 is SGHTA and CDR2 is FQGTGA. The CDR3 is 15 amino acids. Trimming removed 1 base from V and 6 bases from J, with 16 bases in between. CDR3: CASSLKGLEGSEQYF. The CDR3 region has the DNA TGTGCCAGCAGCTTAAAGGGGCTGGAGGGGAGCGAGCAGTACTTC.

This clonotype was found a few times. CDR3: CASRTSGAGANVLTF. DNA of the CDR3: TGTGCCAGCAGGACTAGCGGGGCTGGGGCCAACGTCCTGACTTTC. V and J are TRBV6-2 or TRBV6-3 and TRBJ2-6, with TRBD2 matching over 11 bases. After removal of 6 bases from V and 2 bases from J, the junction contained 0 bases not matched to a gene. The CDR3 is 15 amino acids. Germline V gene lookup returns CDR1 MNHEY and CDR2 SVGEGT.

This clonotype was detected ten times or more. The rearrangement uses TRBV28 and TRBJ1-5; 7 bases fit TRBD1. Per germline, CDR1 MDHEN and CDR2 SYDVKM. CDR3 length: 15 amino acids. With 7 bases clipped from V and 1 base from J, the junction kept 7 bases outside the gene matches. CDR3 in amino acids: CASIRQGLSNQPQHF. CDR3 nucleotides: TGTGCCAGCATCCGACAGGGACTAAGCAATCAGCCCCAGCATTTT.

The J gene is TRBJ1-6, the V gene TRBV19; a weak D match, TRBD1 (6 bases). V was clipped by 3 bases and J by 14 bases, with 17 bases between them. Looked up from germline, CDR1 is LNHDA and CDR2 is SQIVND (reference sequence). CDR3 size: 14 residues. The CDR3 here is CASSIQQGNSALHF. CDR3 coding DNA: TGTGCCAGTAGTATCCAACAGGGAAATTCGGCCCTCCACTTT. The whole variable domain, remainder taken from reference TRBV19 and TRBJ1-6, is DGGITQSPKYLFRKEGQNVTLSCEQNLNHDAMYWYRQDPGQGLRLIYYSQIVNDFQKGDIAEGYSVSREKKESFPLTVTSAQKNPTAFYLCASSIQQGNSALHFGNGTRLTVT.

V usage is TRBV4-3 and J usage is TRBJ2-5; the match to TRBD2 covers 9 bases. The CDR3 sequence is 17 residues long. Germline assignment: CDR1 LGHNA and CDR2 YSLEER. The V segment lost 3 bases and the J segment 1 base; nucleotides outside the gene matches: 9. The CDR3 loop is CASSQMPRGGAQETQYF. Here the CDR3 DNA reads TGCGCCAGCAGCCAGATGCCGCGCGGGGGGGCCCAAGAGACCCAGTACTTC.

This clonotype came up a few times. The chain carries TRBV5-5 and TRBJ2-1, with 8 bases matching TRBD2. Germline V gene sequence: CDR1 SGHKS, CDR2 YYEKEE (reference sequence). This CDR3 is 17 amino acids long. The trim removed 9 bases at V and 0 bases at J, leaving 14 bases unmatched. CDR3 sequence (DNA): TGTGCCACAAGGATCTCGGGGGGGGCCCACTCCTACAATGAGCAGTTCTTC. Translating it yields CATRISGGAHSYNEQFF. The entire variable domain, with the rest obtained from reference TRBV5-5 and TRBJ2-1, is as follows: DAGVTQSPTHLIKTRGQQVTLRCSPISGHKSVSWYQQVLGQGPQFIFQYYEKEERGRGNFPDRFSARQFPNYSSELNVNALLLGDSALYLCATRISGGAHSYNEQFFGPGTRLTVL.

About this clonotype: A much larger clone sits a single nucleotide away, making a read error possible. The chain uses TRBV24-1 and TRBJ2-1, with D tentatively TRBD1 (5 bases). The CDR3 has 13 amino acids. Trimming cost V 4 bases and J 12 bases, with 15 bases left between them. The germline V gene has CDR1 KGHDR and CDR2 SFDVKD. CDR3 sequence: CATSDVGVAGQFF. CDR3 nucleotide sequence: TGTGCCACCAGTGACGTAGGGGTGGCTGGGCAGTTCTTC.

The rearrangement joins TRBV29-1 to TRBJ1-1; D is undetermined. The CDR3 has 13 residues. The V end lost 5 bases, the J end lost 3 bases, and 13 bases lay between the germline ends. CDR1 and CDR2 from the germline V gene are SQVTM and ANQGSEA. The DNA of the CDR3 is TGCAGCGTTTGGGCGTTATCGCACACTGAAGCTTTCTTT. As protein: CSVWALSHTEAFF.

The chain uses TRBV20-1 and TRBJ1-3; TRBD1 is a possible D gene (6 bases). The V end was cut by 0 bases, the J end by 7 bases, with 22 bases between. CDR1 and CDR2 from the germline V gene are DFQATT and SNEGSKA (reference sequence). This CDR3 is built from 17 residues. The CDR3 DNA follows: TGCAGTGCTAGAGATGAGGGGCGGGGGCATGGCCTGAACACCATATATTTT. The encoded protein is CSARDEGRGHGLNTIYF.

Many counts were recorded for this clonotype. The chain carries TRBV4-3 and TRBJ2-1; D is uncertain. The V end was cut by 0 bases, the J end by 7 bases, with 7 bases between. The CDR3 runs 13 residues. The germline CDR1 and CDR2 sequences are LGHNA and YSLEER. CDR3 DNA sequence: TGCGCCAGCAGCCAAGATGCGCGGAATGAGCAGTTCTTC. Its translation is CASSQDARNEQFF.

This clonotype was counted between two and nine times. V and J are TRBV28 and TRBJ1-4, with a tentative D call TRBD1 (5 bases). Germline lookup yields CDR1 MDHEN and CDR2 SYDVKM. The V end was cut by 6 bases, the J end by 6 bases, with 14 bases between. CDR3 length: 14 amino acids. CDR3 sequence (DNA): TGTGCCAGCAGCTCCCCGACAGAATATGAAAAACTGTTTTTT. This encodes CASSSPTEYEKLFF.

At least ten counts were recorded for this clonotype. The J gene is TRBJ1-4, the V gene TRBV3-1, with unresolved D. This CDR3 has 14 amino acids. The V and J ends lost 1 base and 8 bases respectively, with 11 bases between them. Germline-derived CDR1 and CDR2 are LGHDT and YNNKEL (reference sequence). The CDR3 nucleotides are TGTGCCAGCAGCCAAGGGAGCGGAAGGGAAAAACTGTTTTTT. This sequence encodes CASSQGSGREKLFF.

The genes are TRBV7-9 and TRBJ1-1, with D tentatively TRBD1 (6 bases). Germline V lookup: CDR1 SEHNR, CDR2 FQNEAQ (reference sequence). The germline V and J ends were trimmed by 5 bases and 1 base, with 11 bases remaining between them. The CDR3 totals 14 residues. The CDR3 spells CASSVDRRNTEAFF. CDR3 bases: TGTGCCAGCAGCGTGGACAGACGGAACACTGAAGCTTTCTTT. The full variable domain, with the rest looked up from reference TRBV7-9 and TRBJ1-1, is DTGVSQNPRHKITKRGQNVTFRCDPISEHNRLYWYRQTLGQGPEFLTYFQNEAQLEKSRLLSDRFSAERPKGSFSTLEIQRTEQGDSAMYLCASSVDRRNTEAFFGQGTRLTVV.

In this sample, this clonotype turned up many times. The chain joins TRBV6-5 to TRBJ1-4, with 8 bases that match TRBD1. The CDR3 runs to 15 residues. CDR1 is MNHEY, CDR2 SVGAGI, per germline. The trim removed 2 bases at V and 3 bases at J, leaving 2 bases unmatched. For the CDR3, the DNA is TGTGCCAGCAGTTACCAGGGGGCTGCTAATGAAAAACTGTTTTTT. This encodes CASSYQGAANEKLFF.

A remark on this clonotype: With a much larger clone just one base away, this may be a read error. CDR3 sequence reads: CAGSPPVRVSPRPPYEQYF. The CDR3 DNA sequence: TGTGCCGGCAGCCCCCCTGTCAGAGTCTCCCCGCGACCTCCCTACGAGCAGTACTTC. The chain links TRBV7-2 to TRBJ2-7; D call uncertain. Germline V gene sequence: CDR1 SGHTA, CDR2 FQGNSA. The CDR3 spans 19 residues.

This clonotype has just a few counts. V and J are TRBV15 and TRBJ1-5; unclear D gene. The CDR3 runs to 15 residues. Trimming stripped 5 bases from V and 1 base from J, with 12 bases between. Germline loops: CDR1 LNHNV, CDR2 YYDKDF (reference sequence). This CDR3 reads CATSLQQRSNQPQHF. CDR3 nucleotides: TGTGCCACCAGCTTACAACAGAGAAGCAATCAGCCCCAGCATTTT.

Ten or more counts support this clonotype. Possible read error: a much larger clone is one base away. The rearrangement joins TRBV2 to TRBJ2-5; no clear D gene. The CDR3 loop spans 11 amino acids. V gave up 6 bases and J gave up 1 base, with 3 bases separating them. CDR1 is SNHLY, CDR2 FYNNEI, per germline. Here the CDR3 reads CASRFQETQYF. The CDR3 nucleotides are TGTGCCAGCAGATTCCAAGAGACCCAGTACTTC.